The rows below give T cell receptor beta chains drawn from one sample of a study of shared clonotypes between healthy human individuals. Assay: immunoSEQ multiplex PCR; the TCRdb copy retains only in-frame clones and omits some. The repertoire holds about 1.1 million clones, with about 80% as singletons. The source material was memory CD4+ T cells from PBMCs. The receptor source for this set is a man aged 18 to 30 in good health. Some clones in this sample may be carry-over from other donors' samples. Each CDR3 is given without its conserved first and last residue. D genes are given only for firm matches.

v_call	cdr3_length	d_call	j_call	cdr3_aa
TRBV2	10	-	TRBJ2-5	AKDRYQETQY
TRBV28	11	TRBD1	TRBJ1-2	ASSWEGAHGYT
TRBV30	11	TRBD1	TRBJ1-4	AWELDRGEKLF
TRBV5-1	15	-	TRBJ1-2	ASSLEGVGSTNYGYT
TRBV7-2	13	TRBD2	TRBJ2-2	ASSLVGLAPRELF
TRBV6-4	12	-	TRBJ1-2	ASSDGRANYGYT
TRBV5-5	13	-	TRBJ1-3	ASSFTAYPGNTIY
TRBV9	10	-	TRBJ2-5	ASSVDPETQY
TRBV28	11	-	TRBJ1-5	ASSQPTGQPQH
TRBV10-3	13	-	TRBJ2-7	AISESWSREYEQY
TRBV7-9	13	TRBD2	TRBJ2-5	ASSRTSGAQETQY
TRBV11-2	14	-	TRBJ2-3	ASSPRLRAGTDTQY
TRBV7-2	14	-	TRBJ1-1	ASSLLGTNLNTEAF
TRBV18	13	TRBD2	TRBJ2-5	ASRSSGRALETQY
TRBV27	11	-	TRBJ1-2	ASSSQGSRGYT
TRBV6-1	13	TRBD1	TRBJ2-6	ASNDRVVGANVLT
TRBV4-1	12	-	TRBJ2-2	ASSQEVRGGELF
TRBV5-1	13	TRBD1	TRBJ1-1	ASSRADRGGTEAF
TRBV4-1	15	TRBD2	TRBJ2-1	ASSQDRSGRIYNEQF
TRBV5-1	12	-	TRBJ1-5	ASSLDPEKRSQH
TRBV11-2	15	-	TRBJ2-1	ASSLGGTDPRYNEQF
TRBV7-3	13	-	TRBJ2-6	ASSRELSGANVLT
TRBV2	15	TRBD2	TRBJ2-3	ASSELGLAGVTDTQY
TRBV6-1	12	-	TRBJ2-7	ASSDVWRSGEQY
TRBV2	12	-	TRBJ1-5	ASSVWSGDQPQH
TRBV28	14	TRBD1	TRBJ1-2	ASSLFHRGQNYGYT
TRBV7-2	10	TRBD1	TRBJ2-7	ASSGTGIEQY
TRBV19	12	-	TRBJ2-5	ASSIMQGGETQY
TRBV15	11	TRBD2	TRBJ2-5	ATSVRGGETQY
TRBV7-2	14	-	TRBJ1-2	ASSPSHVGAGYGYT
TRBV7-9	12	-	TRBJ1-4	ASRPGRTNEKLF
TRBV5-4	13	TRBD2	TRBJ2-5	ASSFTSGSRKTQY
TRBV5-1	14	-	TRBJ2-1	ASSLAGGTSYNEQF
TRBV2	12	-	TRBJ1-1	ASNDLFSGTEAF
TRBV5-1	12	-	TRBJ2-3	ASSSGLNTDTQY
TRBV19	12	-	TRBJ1-2	ASSTFGGDYGYT
TRBV11-2	10	-	TRBJ1-1	ASSLDRAEAF
TRBV2	13	-	TRBJ1-4	ASRFRSTYREKLF
TRBV5-6	14	-	TRBJ2-3	ASSAGTGTGTDTQY
TRBV5-1	14	-	TRBJ1-5	ASSSAPREVNQPQH
TRBV10-3	14	TRBD1	TRBJ1-2	AISGGQGSLHYGYT
TRBV5-1	14	TRBD1	TRBJ2-5	ASSLAPRDRGETQY
TRBV6-5	9	-	TRBJ1-2	ASRSGAGYT
TRBV7-9	13	TRBD1	TRBJ1-1	ASSLRQGGTSEAF
TRBV2	10	-	TRBJ1-2	ASTADTYGYT
TRBV6-5	10	-	TRBJ2-1	ASSRNSGEQF
TRBV6-1	10	TRBD1	TRBJ2-7	ASRKTGVGQY
TRBV27	13	-	TRBJ2-3	ASRRFGGGTDTQY
TRBV4-2	14	TRBD2	TRBJ2-1	ASSQVGRVDYNEQF
TRBV29-1	12	-	TRBJ1-3	SVVENLSGNTIY
TRBV11-2	13	TRBD1	TRBJ2-7	ASSFSGTDSYEQY
TRBV7-2	13	-	TRBJ2-5	ASSLGIGFGETQY
TRBV28	14	TRBD1	TRBJ2-1	ASRKSGQGTLGEQF
TRBV6-1	10	-	TRBJ2-5	ASSRSQETQY